The clone carrying this TCR beta chain appeared a few times. Its antigen is unknown. The CDR3 consists of 12 residues. The J segment lost 7 bases and the V segment lost 2 bases, leaving 0 bases of the junction unmatched. Germline-derived CDR1 and CDR2 are SGHTA and FQGNSA. These data originate in a study of beta chain features in type 1 diabetes. Study-level results: For Type 1 diabetes patients, all four CD4+ subsets carried TCRB CDR3s that were moderately but significantly shorter.

Expressed TCRB transcripts were sequenced, since all the RNA that had been isolated was reverse transcribed. Naive, central memory and regulatory T cell samples yielded about 3.57 million reads on average. Data came from immunoSEQ multiplex PCR; TCRdb stores just in-frame clones and leaves some out. The sample holds about 650,000 clones, under 15% seen once. Source material: naive CD4+ T cells from blood. The source of this sequence is a man aged 30-40 years with type 1 diabetes. The chain joins TRBV7-2 to TRBJ2-5; 8 nucleotides align to TRBD1. As DNA, the CDR3 is TGTGCCAGCAGCTTACAGGGGGCGACCCAGTACTTC. Translating gives CASSLQGATQYF.